This TCR beta chain derives from a study of blood T cell repertoires in COVID-19. Study-level background: Italy, Spain and the United States were the sources of the convalescent and acute COVID-19 samples. T cells, B-cell-depleted T cells, or PBMCs provided the cDNA or gDNA that served as material.

TCRdb's copy holds only in-frame clones and misses some; the assay was immunoSEQ multiplex PCR. The sample records about 400,000 clones, 70% to 90% being singletons. Participants spanned ages about 18 to 100 years and resided in roughly 22 US areas. The CDR3 has 14 residues. V was shortened by 2 bases and J by 6 bases, with 12 bases between the two germline ends. Germline V gene lookup returns CDR1 WSHSY and CDR2 SAAADI. The specimen was PBMCs or T cells enriched from blood (not recorded which). The TCR was taken from a woman in her thirties or forties with acute COVID-19. The chain employs TRBV10-2 and TRBJ2-3; no firm D call. CDR3 nucleotides: TGCGCCAGCAGTGAGGCGGCGAATCTGGATACGCAGTATTTT. It specifies CASSEAANLDTQYF.